This TCR beta chain stems from a study of cytomegalovirus exposure and HLA in healthy donors. Study conclusions and caveats: According to reports, the classifier identified cytomegalovirus status with high specificity and sensitivity. In a later analysis, specific HLA alleles were associated with some 16,000 TCR beta sequences at a 0.05 false discovery rate. A later analysis linked a missense DCLRE1C variant to TCR beta V- and J-gene trimming.

Use of 60 Vbeta and 13 Jbeta primers characterized the PCR. Assay used: immunoSEQ multiplex PCR; TCRdb lists only in-frame clones, some missing. The repertoire has around 150,000 clones, about 70% of them found once; the top ten carry roughly 4%. The CDR3 is made up of 16 amino acids. Germline V lookup: CDR1 SNHLY, CDR2 FYNNEI. The trim removed 5 bases at V and 0 bases at J, leaving 6 bases unmatched. With regard to this clone: Its antigen is not known.

The sequencing input was PBMCs. The sequence derives from a man aged 18 to 35 in good health and CMV-seronegative. The genes are TRBV2 and TRBJ2-1; 8 nucleotides agree with TRBD1. The CDR3 here is CASSTSGTGSYNEQFF. The CDR3 DNA follows: TGTGCCAGCAGTACTTCCGGGACAGGCTCCTACAATGAGCAGTTCTTC.